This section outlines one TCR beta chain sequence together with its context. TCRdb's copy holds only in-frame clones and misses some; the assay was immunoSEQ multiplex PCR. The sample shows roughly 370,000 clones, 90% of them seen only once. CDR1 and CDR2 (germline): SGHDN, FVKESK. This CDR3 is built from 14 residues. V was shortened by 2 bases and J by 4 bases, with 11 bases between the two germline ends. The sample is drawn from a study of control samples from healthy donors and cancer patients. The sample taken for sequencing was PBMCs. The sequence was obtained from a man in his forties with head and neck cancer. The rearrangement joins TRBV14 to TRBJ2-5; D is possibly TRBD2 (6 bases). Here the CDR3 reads CASSQTTGGETQYF. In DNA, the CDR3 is TGTGCCAGCAGCCAAACAACCGGGGGAGAGACCCAGTACTTC.